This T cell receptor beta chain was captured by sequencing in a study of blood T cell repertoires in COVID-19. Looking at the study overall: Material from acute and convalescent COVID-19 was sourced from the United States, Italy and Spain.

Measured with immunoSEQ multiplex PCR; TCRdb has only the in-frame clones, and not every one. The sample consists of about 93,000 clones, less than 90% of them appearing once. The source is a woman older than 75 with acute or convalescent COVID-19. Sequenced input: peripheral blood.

CDR3 loop: CASSLQGNTEAFF. In DNA form, the CDR3 reads TGTGCCAGCAGTTTACAGGGAAACACTGAAGCTTTCTTT. The chain carries TRBV6-5 and TRBJ1-1; D might be TRBD1 (6 bases). The germline gives CDR1 MNHEY, CDR2 SVGAGI. V dropped 4 bases and J dropped 2 bases, with 8 bases sitting between them. This CDR3 is 13 amino acids long.